The source of this T cell receptor (beta chain) is a study of Graves' ophthalmopathy and Graves' hyperthyroidism. This CDR3 has 16 amino acids. CDR1 is SGHTA, CDR2 FQGNSA, per germline. There are many counts of this clonotype. The junction departs from the called germline gene at one end, perhaps through a read error. As the template, RNA transcripts were used to amplify TCR beta CDR3 regions. RT-PCR with HTBI primers came first, then second-round multiplex PCR. TCRdb re-called the multiplex PCR reads with MiXCR, one entry per CDR3 protein. The data show roughly 420,000 distinct CDR3 sequences, 20% to 25% seen once.

The source of this sequence is a woman younger than 35 with stable Graves' hyperthyroidism. This chain links TRBV7-2 with TRBJ2-4; D is unresolved. Material: peripheral blood. This CDR3 is CASSLVATVAKNIKYF. Here the CDR3 DNA reads TGTGCCAGCAGCTTAGTGGCTACAGTAGCCAAAAACATTAAGTACTTC.